Shown below are 18 T cell receptor beta chains from a single sample sequenced in a study of blood T cells in healthy people across ages. Then a second PCR, running about 7 to 11 cycles, was carried out with a sample-barcoded 5' primer and a J-beta primer mix. TCRdb reprocessed the 5' RACE reads with MiXCR, giving one entry per CDR3 protein. This sample yields some 1.7 million distinct CDR3 sequences, of which roughly 27% are seen a single time; 7% to 9% belongs to the top ten. The sequenced material came from blood. The receptors stem from a woman in her 30s in good health.

Only a few counts were recorded for this clonotype. This sequence joins TRBV6-6 and TRBJ2-3; TRBD2 matches 7 bases. CDR1 and CDR2 from the germline V gene are MNHNY and SVGAGI (reference sequence). The V and J ends lost 2 bases and 5 bases, in that order; junction bases with no gene match: 4. The CDR3 extends over 14 amino acids. This CDR3 reads CASSYRTRRDTQYF. The DNA of the CDR3 is TGTGCCAGCAGTTACCGGACTAGAAGAGATACGCAGTATTTT.

This clonotype was picked up a small number of times. The chain employs TRBV7-9 and TRBJ2-7; possible D gene TRBD2, 6 bases. The V gene's germline CDR1 is SEHNR and CDR2 FQNEAQ (reference sequence). Trimming cost V 3 bases and J 4 bases, with 16 bases left between them. The CDR3 spans 15 residues. The CDR3 DNA follows: TGTGCCAGCAGCTTCTATAGCGGAATTCGTTACGAGCAGTACTTC. It yields the protein CASSFYSGIRYEQYF.

Many counts were recorded for this clonotype. The gene calls are TRBV4-2 and TRBJ2-1; D ambiguous. V was trimmed by 3 bases and J by 6 bases, leaving 3 bases between them. Germline V gene lookup returns CDR1 LGHNA and CDR2 YNFKEQ. The CDR3 covers 11 residues. The CDR3 loop is CASSHSNEQFF. CDR3 nucleotide sequence: TGTGCCAGCAGCCACAGCAATGAGCAGTTCTTC.

This clonotype was seen ten or more times. V and J are TRBV6-5 and TRBJ2-6; tentatively, D is TRBD1 or TRBD2 (6 bases each). CDR3 length: 16 residues. Germline values: CDR1 MNHEY, CDR2 SVGAGI. The V end was cut by 0 bases, the J end by 2 bases, with 8 bases between. CDR3 coding DNA: TGTGCCAGCAGTTACTCGGGGGGCGCTGGGGCCAACGTCCTGACTTTC. Amino acids: CASSYSGGAGANVLTF.

A few counts support this clonotype. This chain links TRBV15 with TRBJ2-3; D is uncertain. Germline V gene sequence: CDR1 LNHNV, CDR2 YYDKDF (reference sequence). The CDR3 has 17 residues. Trimming shortened V by 0 bases and J by 1 base, and 14 bases separated the two germline ends. CDR3 sequence reads: CATSRDGESAGTDTQYF. In nucleotides, the CDR3 is TGTGCCACCAGCAGAGATGGTGAGAGCGCCGGCACAGATACGCAGTATTTT.

This clonotype occurred a few times. The chain carries TRBV5-1 and TRBJ2-7; 10 bases align to TRBD1. In germline, CDR1 is SGHRS, CDR2 YFSETQ. The CDR3 has 15 amino acids. J lost 2 bases, V lost 3 bases, and 5 bases had no gene match. DNA for the CDR3: TGCGCCAGCAGCTATCCGGGACAGGGGACCTACGAGCAGTACTTC. This codes for CASSYPGQGTYEQYF.

This chain uses TRBV19 with TRBJ1-5, with 10 bases fitting TRBD1. Germline V gives CDR1 LNHDA, CDR2 SQIVND (reference sequence). V dropped 6 bases and J dropped 3; count of bases not matched to a gene: 11. The CDR3 is 17 residues long. The DNA of the CDR3 is TGTGCCAGTAGACCCGGGACAGGGGCCAGCAACAATCAGCCCCAGCATTTT. Its protein product is CASRPGTGASNNQPQHF. The full variable domain, with the rest looked up from reference TRBV19 and TRBJ1-5, is DGGITQSPKYLFRKEGQNVTLSCEQNLNHDAMYWYRQDPGQGLRLIYYSQIVNDFQKGDIAEGYSVSREKKESFPLTVTSAQKNPTAFYLCASRPGTGASNNQPQHFGDGTRLSIL.

This clonotype was counted between two and nine times. The rearrangement joins TRBV10-3 to TRBJ1-2; TRBD1 is a possible D gene (5 bases). This CDR3 is built from 14 residues. CDR1 and CDR2 (germline): ENHRY, SYGVKD. Trimming left V 7 bases short and J 3 bases short, with 15 bases between. In DNA, the CDR3 is TGTGCCATCAACCCCGAGGGGCGGTACTATGGCTACACCTTC. This translates into CAINPEGRYYGYTF.

This clonotype turned up a few times. V usage is TRBV7-2 and J usage is TRBJ2-3; the D call may be TRBD1 or TRBD2 (5 bases each). CDR1 SGHTA and CDR2 FQGNSA come from the germline V gene. This CDR3 spans 16 amino acids. Trimming removed 1 base at V and 3 bases at J, with 14 bases between. For the CDR3, the DNA is TGTGCCAGCAGCTTAGGGATGGGGGTCTCGACAGATACGCAGTATTTT. Amino acids: CASSLGMGVSTDTQYF.

This clonotype was observed a few times. The V call is TRBV5-1, the J call TRBJ2-1, with 9 bases identical to TRBD2. Germline trimming cut 6 bases from V and 9 bases from J; bases unmatched to any gene: 7. Germline CDR1 reads SGHRS; CDR2 reads YFSETQ. CDR3 length equals 13 residues. The CDR3 spells CASTGTSNAEQFF. The CDR3, as DNA: TGCGCCAGCACCGGGACTAGCAACGCTGAGCAGTTCTTC.

This clonotype was seen more than once but under ten times. V is TRBV19 and J is TRBJ1-6, with D possibly matching TRBD1 (5 bases). V was trimmed by 10 bases and J by 7 bases, leaving 11 bases between them. Germline loops: CDR1 LNHDA, CDR2 SQIVND (reference sequence). CDR3 length: 12 amino acids. DNA of the CDR3: TGTGCCATAGGGGAGAGGAATTCACCCCTCCACTTT. This encodes CAIGERNSPLHF. Full variable domain (outside the CDR3, taken from reference TRBV19 and TRBJ1-6): DGGITQSPKYLFRKEGQNVTLSCEQNLNHDAMYWYRQDPGQGLRLIYYSQIVNDFQKGDIAEGYSVSREKKESFPLTVTSAQKNPTAFYLCAIGERNSPLHFGNGTRLTVT.

This clonotype was detected many times. This chain uses TRBV9 with TRBJ2-5; the match to TRBD1 covers 7 bases. V lost 3 bases and J lost 1; bases outside the gene matches: 3. Germline CDR1 reads SGDLS; CDR2 reads YYNGEE. This CDR3 comprises 14 residues. The CDR3 is CASSAGQSQETQYF. The CDR3 coding sequence is TGTGCCAGCAGCGCGGGACAGAGCCAAGAGACCCAGTACTTC. The entire variable domain, with the rest obtained from reference TRBV9 and TRBJ2-5, is as follows: DSGVTQTPKHLITATGQRVTLRCSPRSGDLSVYWYQQSLDQGLQFLIQYYNGEERAKGNILERFSAQQFPDLHSELNLSSLELGDSALYFCASSAGQSQETQYFGPGTRLLVL.

Comment on this clonotype: A much bigger clone sits one base away, suggesting this may be a read error. The chain couples TRBV7-2 to TRBJ2-4, with 10 bases lining up with TRBD1. V was clipped by 3 bases and J by 13 bases; unmatched bases: 12. Germline CDR1 is SGHTA and CDR2 is FQGNSA. The CDR3 loop spans 15 amino acids. The CDR3 nucleotides read TGTGCCAGCAGCTTTGGGGGGACAGGGGTTCATGAGCAGTACTTC. Protein: CASSFGGTGVHEQYF.

This clonotype showed up many times. V usage is TRBV12-3 or TRBV12-4 and J usage is TRBJ2-4, with 7 bases identical to TRBD2. The CDR3 consists of 14 residues. The ends lost 4 bases at V and 5 bases at J; junction bases unmatched: 5. In DNA, the CDR3 is TGTGCCAGCAGTTCCTGGGGGGGAGAAAACATTCAGTACTTC. This gives the protein CASSSWGGENIQYF.

The gene calls are TRBV5-1 and TRBJ1-1; D call uncertain. Germline V lookup: CDR1 SGHRS, CDR2 YFSETQ. The CDR3 runs 13 residues. Between the trimmed V and J ends, which lost 4 bases and 7 bases, there was a span of 14 bases. For the CDR3, the DNA is TGCGCCAGCAGCCCGTACGGAGGATTTGAAGCTTTCTTT. This gives the protein CASSPYGGFEAFF.

This clonotype was detected only a few times. The CDR3 does not close with the conserved phenylalanine or tryptophan, likely indicating a read error. The chain's CDR3 is CASSLGTVHRSDTQYC. CDR3 nucleotide sequence: TGTGCCAGCAGTCTCGGGACCGTCCATAGATCAGATACGCAGTATTGT. This chain links TRBV12-3 or TRBV12-4 with TRBJ2-3; D may match TRBD1 or TRBD2 (5 bases each). The length of the CDR3 is 16 residues. Trimming stripped 5 bases from V and 4 bases from J, with 19 bases between.

The chain employs TRBV2 and TRBJ2-5, with 7 bases fitting TRBD1. CDR1 and CDR2 from the germline V gene are SNHLY and FYNNEI. After removal of 7 bases from V and 5 bases from J, the junction contained 13 bases not matched to a gene. This CDR3 has 15 amino acids. The CDR3 region is CASTDDLQGTETQYF. Written as DNA, the CDR3 is TGTGCCAGCACCGACGACCTACAGGGGACGGAGACCCAGTACTTC. The full variable domain, with the rest looked up from reference TRBV2 and TRBJ2-5, is EPEVTQTPSHQVTQMGQEVILRCVPISNHLYFYWYRQILGQKVEFLVSFYNNEISEKSEIFDDQFSVERPDGSNFTLKIRSTKLEDSAMYFCASTDDLQGTETQYFGPGTRLLVL.

This clonotype was recorded many times. The V gene is TRBV6-4, the J gene TRBJ2-1; TRBD1 aligns across 7 bases. This CDR3 region has 13 residues. With V trimmed by 4 bases and J by 8 bases, 5 bases remained unmatched. Germline CDR1 reads MRHNA; CDR2 reads SNTAGT. Here the CDR3 DNA reads TGTGCCAGCAGTGGCACAGGGGTGGATGAGCAGTTCTTC. Translated: CASSGTGVDEQFF.